This TCR beta chain was retrieved from a study of blood T cell repertoires in COVID-19. Study details: The study drew acute and convalescent COVID-19 samples from the United States, Italy and Spain. Sources were T cells, B-cell-depleted T cells, or PBMCs; the material itself was cDNA or gDNA.

The CDR3 is 18 amino acids. The germline CDR1 and CDR2 sequences are MNHEY and SMNVEV (reference sequence). Trimming left V 7 bases short and J 0 bases short, with 22 bases between. How the authors handled the data: Using reference gene primer amplification, nucleated cell counts were estimated. Assay: immunoSEQ multiplex PCR; the TCRdb copy retains only in-frame clones and omits some. V and J calls and clone size are as listed in that table; D and trimming were resolved from the DNA. The sample lists about 50,000 clones, 90% seen once, with about 3.9% in the top ten. The sequenced sample was peripheral blood. The sequence was collected from a human donor in a cohort sampled during active COVID-19. This chain links TRBV27 with TRBJ1-5, with D hard to call. The chain's CDR3 is CASNSSTTVPYSNQPQHF. Here the CDR3 DNA reads TGTGCCAGCAATTCCTCAACTACGGTCCCATATAGCAATCAGCCCCAGCATTTT.